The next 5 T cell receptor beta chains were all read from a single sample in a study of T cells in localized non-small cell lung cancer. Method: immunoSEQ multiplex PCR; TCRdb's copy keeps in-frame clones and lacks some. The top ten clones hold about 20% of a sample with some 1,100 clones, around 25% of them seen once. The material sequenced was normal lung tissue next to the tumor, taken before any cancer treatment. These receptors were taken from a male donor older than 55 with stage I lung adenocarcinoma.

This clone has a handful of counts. This CDR3 reads CASSLNPGANQPQHF. CDR3 sequence (DNA): TGTGCCAGCAGCTTGAACCCGGGGGCGAATCAGCCCCAGCATTTT. The V and J genes are TRBV11-3 and TRBJ1-5, with D possibly matching TRBD1 (6 bases). The CDR3 runs to 15 residues. Germline lookup yields CDR1 SGHNT and CDR2 YENEEA. V gave up 3 bases and J gave up 4 bases, with 13 bases separating them.

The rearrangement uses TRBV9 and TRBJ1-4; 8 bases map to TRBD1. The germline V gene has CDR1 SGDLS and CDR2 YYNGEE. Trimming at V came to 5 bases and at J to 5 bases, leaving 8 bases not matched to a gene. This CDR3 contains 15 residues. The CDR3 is CASRDRTGSNEKLFF. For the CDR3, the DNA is TGTGCCAGCAGGGACCGGACAGGGTCGAATGAAAAACTGTTTTTT.

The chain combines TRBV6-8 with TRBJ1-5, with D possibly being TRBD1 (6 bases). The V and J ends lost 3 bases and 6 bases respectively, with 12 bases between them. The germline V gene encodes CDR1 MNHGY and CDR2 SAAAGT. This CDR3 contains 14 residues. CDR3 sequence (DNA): TGTGCCAGCAGTTATATGGCAGGGGTTCAGCCCCAGCATTTT. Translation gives CASSYMAGVQPQHF.

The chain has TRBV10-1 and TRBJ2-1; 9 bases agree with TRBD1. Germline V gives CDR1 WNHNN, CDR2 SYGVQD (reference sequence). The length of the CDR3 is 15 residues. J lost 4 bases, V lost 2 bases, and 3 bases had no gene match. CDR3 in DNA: TGCGCCAGCAGTGAGACAGGGGGCTGGTACAATGAGCAGTTCTTC. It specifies CASSETGGWYNEQFF.

The CDR3 region has the DNA TGTGCCAGTAGTATGGTGGAGGGTTTGGCCTACGAGCAGTACTTC. This codes for CASSMVEGLAYEQYF. The gene calls are TRBV19 and TRBJ2-7; TRBD2 is a possible D gene (6 bases). Germline values: CDR1 LNHDA, CDR2 SQIVND (reference sequence). The CDR3 contains 15 residues. The V end lost 3 bases, the J end lost 2 bases, and 14 bases lay between the germline ends.